The next 23 T cell receptor beta chains were all read from a single sample in a study of radiotherapy plus CTLA-4 blockade in lung cancer (dated by TCRdb to 2016 to 2018). Library construction relied on the immunoSEQ multiplex PCR assay. The clones in this table, taken by TCRdb from immuneACCESS, are in-frame only. Not every clone is retained; where verified, under half of the shortfall comes from an unresolved V gene, and the cause of the rest is unknown. The sample has approximately 77,000 clones on record, around 78% of them singletons. 20% to 25% of the sample is held by the ten biggest clonotypes. The source material was peripheral blood, sampled from a patient treated with radiotherapy plus ipilimumab. These receptors originate from a human donor with non-small cell lung cancer whose response to radiotherapy plus ipilimumab could not be evaluated. Some clones in this sample may be carry-over from other donors' samples.

The rearrangement joins TRBV6-1 to TRBJ2-7, with D possibly TRBD1 on 6 matching bases. V dropped 6 bases and J dropped 1 base, with 16 bases sitting between them. The CDR3 spans 15 residues. Germline lookup yields CDR1 MNHNS and CDR2 SASEGT. CDR3 region: CASRPSPGASYEQYF. The CDR3 nucleotides are TGTGCCAGCAGACCCTCGCCAGGGGCGTCCTACGAGCAGTACTTC.

The chain combines TRBV7-2 with TRBJ2-7; D uncertain. The CDR3 is 15 residues long. V was trimmed by 5 bases and J by 3 bases, leaving 17 bases between them. Germline V lookup: CDR1 SGHTA, CDR2 FQGNSA. The CDR3 is CASSPTIGPIYEQYF. CDR3 coding DNA: TGTGCCAGCAGCCCCACCATCGGTCCTATCTACGAGCAGTACTTC.

The chain recombines TRBV28 with TRBJ2-1; 14 bases are shared with TRBD2. Trimming cost V 5 bases and J 8 bases; bases outside gene matches: 5. The CDR3 is made up of 15 amino acids. Germline lookup yields CDR1 MDHEN and CDR2 SYDVKM. The CDR3 region has the DNA TGTGCCAGCAGTGGGGGGACTAGCGGGGGCGATGAGCAGTTCTTC. This encodes CASSGGTSGGDEQFF.

V is TRBV19 and J is TRBJ2-7; 9 bases are a match to TRBD1. This CDR3 has 14 amino acids. After removal of 4 bases from V and 5 bases from J, the junction contained 6 bases not matched to a gene. Germline lookup yields CDR1 LNHDA and CDR2 SQIVND (reference sequence). The CDR3 sequence is CASSRDRVSHEQYF. The CDR3 region has the DNA TGTGCCAGTAGTAGGGACAGGGTGTCCCACGAGCAGTACTTC.

This rearrangement joins TRBV7-2 to TRBJ1-2, with D perhaps matching TRBD1 (5 bases). The CDR3 runs to 14 residues. Trimming shortened V by 1 base and J by 8 bases, and 14 bases separated the two germline ends. Germline CDR1 reads SGHTA; CDR2 reads FQGNSA. The CDR3 coding sequence is TGTGCCAGCAGCTTAGACGGGGGAACTTACGGCTACACCTTC. Its translation: CASSLDGGTYGYTF.

The V gene is TRBV7-3, the J gene TRBJ1-1, with a tentative D call TRBD1 (6 bases). Trimming left V 4 bases short and J 2 bases short, with 17 bases between. Germline V lookup: CDR1 SGHTA, CDR2 FQGTGA. The CDR3 loop spans 16 amino acids. The CDR3 spells CASSSARTVFNTEAFF. The CDR3 region has the DNA TGTGCCAGCAGCTCCGCAAGGACAGTATTTAACACTGAAGCTTTCTTT.

The CDR3 is CASSLEAGGLFYGYTF. Here the CDR3 DNA reads TGTGCCAGCAGCTTGGAGGCAGGGGGCCTTTTTTATGGCTACACCTTC. V is TRBV5-6 and J is TRBJ1-2; the match to TRBD1 covers 8 bases. CDR1 SGHDT and CDR2 YYEEEE come from the germline V gene. V gave up 0 bases and J gave up 5 bases; unmatched junction bases: 9. The CDR3 sequence is 16 residues long.

The chain has TRBV7-2 and TRBJ2-1; D might be TRBD1 (6 bases). Trimming left V 5 bases short and J 0 bases short, with 11 bases between. Germline CDR1 and CDR2: SGHTA and FQGNSA. The CDR3 length is 15 residues. The CDR3 sequence is CASSQTGHSYNEQFF. The CDR3 DNA sequence: TGTGCCAGCAGCCAAACAGGGCACTCCTACAATGAGCAGTTCTTC.

CDR3 sequence: CASSLKVGGGETQYF. The DNA for the CDR3 is TGCGCCAGCAGCTTGAAGGTAGGAGGAGGAGAGACCCAGTACTTC. The gene calls are TRBV5-1 and TRBJ2-5; possible D gene TRBD2, 5 bases. The CDR3 has 15 amino acids. Between the trimmed V and J ends, which lost 1 base and 4 bases, there was a span of 14 bases. Germline V gene lookup returns CDR1 SGHRS and CDR2 YFSETQ.

The sample holds one count of this clone. The chain recombines TRBV6-4 with TRBJ2-2; tentatively, D is TRBD2 (6 bases). The CDR3 has 12 amino acids. Germline V CDR1 and CDR2: MRHNA, SNTAGT. V shed 2 bases and J shed 8 bases, with 6 bases lying between them. CDR3 bases: TGTGCCAGCAGTGACGGAGGGGGGGAGCTGTTTTTT. It specifies CASSDGGGELFF.

The chain has TRBV6-1 and TRBJ2-7, with a tentative D call TRBD1 (5 bases). The CDR3 covers 15 residues. V dropped 2 bases and J dropped 2 bases, with 13 bases sitting between them. Germline loops: CDR1 MNHNS, CDR2 SASEGT. The CDR3 DNA is TGTGCCAGCAGTGAACCAGGCAGGGCACCCTACGAGCAGTACTTC. Residues: CASSEPGRAPYEQYF.

In its sample, this clone was seen once. The junction departs from germline at one end; a sequencing error may be responsible. The gene calls are TRBV4-1 and TRBJ2-3; 9 bases are a match to TRBD2. The CDR3 has 17 residues. Germline CDR1 is MGHRA and CDR2 is YSYEKL. This CDR3 reads CAGSQDTASGVYGTQYF. CDR3 coding DNA: TGCGCCGGCAGCCAAGATACGGCTAGCGGGGTCTACGGTACGCAGTATTTT.

This clone has only one observation. V usage is TRBV30 and J usage is TRBJ1-1; possible D gene TRBD1, 5 bases. The CDR3 runs 12 residues. The germline V and J ends were trimmed by 5 bases and 1 base, with 8 bases remaining between them. Germline V gene sequence: CDR1 GTSNPN, CDR2 SVGIG (reference sequence). The CDR3 region has the DNA TGTGCCTGGGGGCAGGGGAACACTGAAGCTTTCTTT. Protein sequence: CAWGQGNTEAFF.

The CDR3 bases are TGCGCCAGCAGTCCTACAACAGGGGAATCCTATGGCTACACCTTC. Translating it yields CASSPTTGESYGYTF. This chain joins TRBV10-1 and TRBJ1-2; 7 bases are shared with TRBD1. Germline trimming cut 5 bases from V and 4 bases from J; bases unmatched to any gene: 10. CDR3 length: 15 amino acids. Per germline, CDR1 WNHNN and CDR2 SYGVQD (reference sequence).

This rearrangement joins TRBV6-6 to TRBJ1-1; D might be TRBD1 (5 bases). Trimming stripped 7 bases from V and 7 bases from J, with 13 bases between. Germline-derived CDR1 and CDR2 are MNHNY and SVGAGI (reference sequence). This CDR3 contains 12 residues. The CDR3 DNA is TGTGCCAGCACCGGAGGGGCGAATGAAGCTTTCTTT. This sequence encodes CASTGGANEAFF.

The chain joins TRBV6-6 to TRBJ1-5; 10 bases match TRBD1. CDR1 and CDR2 from the germline V gene are MNHNY and SVGAGI (reference sequence). The CDR3 is 14 amino acids. Trimming cost V 6 bases and J 3 bases; bases outside gene matches: 2. The CDR3 here is CASRDRGNNQPQHF. As DNA, the CDR3 is TGTGCCAGCAGGGACAGGGGGAACAATCAGCCCCAGCATTTT.

The chain recombines TRBV2 with TRBJ2-3; 8 bases agree with TRBD2. The CDR3 extends over 13 amino acids. V was clipped by 4 bases and J by 4 bases; unmatched bases: 1. Germline V gene lookup returns CDR1 SNHLY and CDR2 FYNNEI. CDR3 bases: TGTGCCAGCAGTGCCGGGGGGGCAGATACGCAGTATTTT. Protein product: CASSAGGADTQYF. The whole variable domain, filled in from reference TRBV2 and TRBJ2-3, reads EPEVTQTPSHQVTQMGQEVILRCVPISNHLYFYWYRQILGQKVEFLVSFYNNEISEKSEIFDDQFSVERPDGSNFTLKIRSTKLEDSAMYFCASSAGGADTQYFGPGTRLTVL.

This clone appeared a single time. This CDR3 reads CASSFRDSRSYEQYF. CDR3 in DNA: TGTGCCAGCAGCTTCAGGGATTCGCGCTCCTACGAGCAGTACTTC. The V call is TRBV5-5, the J call TRBJ2-7; D may be TRBD1 (5 bases). CDR3 length: 15 residues. Looked up from germline, CDR1 is SGHKS and CDR2 is YYEKEE (reference sequence). The germline V and J ends were trimmed by 2 bases and 0 bases, with 12 bases remaining between them.

The chain carries TRBV10-3 and TRBJ2-3; possibly TRBD2 for D (5 bases). The CDR3 spans 13 residues. V was pared by 4 bases and J by 8 bases, with 13 bases between. Germline V gene lookup returns CDR1 ENHRY and CDR2 SYGVKD. In DNA form, the CDR3 reads TGTGCCATCAGTGTAGAGGGAAGTGGTACGCAGTATTTT. It translates to CAISVEGSGTQYF.

J is TRBJ2-7 and V is TRBV25-1, with a tentative D call TRBD2 (6 bases). This CDR3 is 11 amino acids long. Between the trimmed V and J ends, which lost 10 bases and 7 bases, there was a span of 14 bases. Germline lookup yields CDR1 MGHDK and CDR2 SYGVNS. Here the CDR3 reads CATGEAREQYF. The CDR3 DNA sequence: TGTGCCACCGGGGAGGCTAGAGAGCAGTACTTC.

This chain uses TRBV19 with TRBJ2-7; 12 bases are shared with TRBD2. V lost 5 bases, J lost 4 bases, and 6 bases stayed unmatched. CDR3 length: 15 residues. The germline V gene has CDR1 LNHDA and CDR2 SQIVND (reference sequence). CDR3 amino acids: CASSSTSGGLYEQYF. Here the CDR3 DNA reads TGTGCCAGTAGTTCGACTAGCGGGGGACTTTACGAGCAGTACTTC.

This chain's CDR3 is CASSPRLNTEAFF. CDR3 DNA: TGTGCCAGTAGTCCTCGTCTGAACACTGAAGCTTTCTTT. The genes are TRBV19 and TRBJ1-1, with D unresolved. There are 13 residues in the CDR3. V was pared by 5 bases and J by 0 bases, with 7 bases between. From germline, CDR1 is LNHDA and CDR2 SQIVND (reference sequence).

This rearrangement joins TRBV29-1 to TRBJ2-5; 10 positions agree with TRBD1. J gave up 2 bases and V 1 base, and 13 bases lay outside the gene matches. The CDR3 extends over 18 amino acids. CDR1 SQVTM and CDR2 ANQGSEA come from the germline V gene. The CDR3: CSVEVLGGTGAPQETQYF. CDR3 bases: TGCAGCGTTGAAGTCTTAGGGGGGACAGGGGCCCCACAAGAGACCCAGTACTTC.